These T cell receptor beta chains were read from a single sample in a study of T cell changes during pregnancy in multiple sclerosis. Clones were sequenced by immunoSEQ multiplex PCR, and TCRdb holds only the in-frame ones, with some missing. The repertoire has approximately 40,000 clones, 95% to 97% of them found once; the top ten carry roughly 0.9%. Sample: peripheral blood, taken in the second trimester of pregnancy. Source of these receptors: a female donor with multiple sclerosis, enrolled in a pregnancy study. The CDR3 runs from the conserved cysteine through the conserved F or W. D genes are given only for firm matches. Only some rows state a clone size, as once, few, many or a class for expanded clones.

DNA: TGTGCCAGCAGTTCCCGGACAGGTTATAATTCACCCCTCCACTTT
CDR3: CASSSRTGYNSPLHF
V: TRBV6-5
J: TRBJ1-6
D: TRBD1
size: -

DNA: TGTGCCAGCAGGCAACAGGGGAACACTGAAGCTTTCTTT
CDR3: CASRQQGNTEAFF
V: TRBV6-4
J: TRBJ1-1
D: -
size: -

DNA: TGTGCCAGCAGCTTGGGAAAGAGACTCCGAAATGAGCAGTTCTTC
CDR3: CASSLGKRLRNEQFF
V: TRBV5-4
J: TRBJ2-1
D: -
size: once

DNA: TGTGCCAGTAGTACAGAGGACAGACTGAACACTGAAGCTTTCTTT
CDR3: CASSTEDRLNTEAFF
V: TRBV19
J: TRBJ1-1
D: -
size: -

DNA: TGTGCCAGCAGTGTTATACAGGGCTCTGGGGCCAACGTCCTGACTTTC
CDR3: CASSVIQGSGANVLTF
V: TRBV28
J: TRBJ2-6
D: -
size: -

DNA: TGTGCCAGCAGTTTTAGCGGGAGGGCCGTCGGGGAGCTGTTTTTT
CDR3: CASSFSGRAVGELFF
V: TRBV27
J: TRBJ2-2
D: TRBD2
size: -

DNA: TGTGCCTGGAGTGTACGATGGGTGCGGGACGGAGCATACAATGAGCAGTTCTTC
CDR3: CAWSVRWVRDGAYNEQFF
V: TRBV30
J: TRBJ2-1
D: -
size: medium-sized

DNA: TGCGCCAGCAGCCAGGGGCAGGGTACCTCCGGGCAGCCCCAGCATTTT
CDR3: CASSQGQGTSGQPQHF
V: TRBV4-3
J: TRBJ1-5
D: -
size: -

DNA: TGTGCCAGCAGTTTTGACAGGGCCACCGGGGAGCTGTTTTTT
CDR3: CASSFDRATGELFF
V: TRBV28
J: TRBJ2-2
D: TRBD1
size: -

DNA: TGTGCCAGCAGTCCGACAGGGGTTTATGGCTACACCTTC
CDR3: CASSPTGVYGYTF
V: TRBV27
J: TRBJ1-2
D: TRBD1
size: once

DNA: TGCGCCAGCAGCCAAGAACCCCCACCGGGACAGGGTAACTATGGCTACACCTTC
CDR3: CASSQEPPPGQGNYGYTF
V: TRBV4-3
J: TRBJ1-2
D: TRBD1
size: -

DNA: TGTGCCTGGAGTGCCCATGTTAACACTGAAGCTTTCTTT
CDR3: CAWSAHVNTEAFF
V: TRBV30
J: TRBJ1-1
D: -
size: few

DNA: TGTGCCAGCAGCGTAGTTGGGACAGCTTACAATGAGCAGTTCTTC
CDR3: CASSVVGTAYNEQFF
V: TRBV9
J: TRBJ2-1
D: TRBD1
size: -

DNA: TGTGCCAGCAGCCCCTTCCAGGGGGCCGGAAACACCATATATTTT
CDR3: CASSPFQGAGNTIYF
V: TRBV14
J: TRBJ1-3
D: TRBD1
size: -

DNA: TGCGCCAGCAGCCAAGCCCCGACAGGACGGAACACCGGGGAGCTGTTTTTT
CDR3: CASSQAPTGRNTGELFF
V: TRBV4-1
J: TRBJ2-2
D: -
size: -

DNA: TGTGCCAGCAGTCCCCGAACTAGCGGGAACCACGAGCAGTACTTC
CDR3: CASSPRTSGNHEQYF
V: TRBV28
J: TRBJ2-7
D: TRBD2
size: -

DNA: TGTGCCAGCAGTCAGCGGGAGGGTCGCGAGCAGTACTTC
CDR3: CASSQREGREQYF
V: TRBV2
J: TRBJ2-7
D: TRBD2
size: -

DNA: TGTGCCAGCAGAATTCGGAGCACAGATACGCAGTATTTT
CDR3: CASRIRSTDTQYF
V: TRBV5-8
J: TRBJ2-3
D: -
size: -

DNA: TGCGCCAGCAGCTTGGCCGTCAATGAGCAGTTCTTC
CDR3: CASSLAVNEQFF
V: TRBV5-1
J: TRBJ2-1
D: -
size: once

DNA: TGTGCCAGCAGTGCCGCGACAGGGAATGGTGCTGAAGCTTTCTTT
CDR3: CASSAATGNGAEAFF
V: TRBV25-1
J: TRBJ1-1
D: TRBD1
size: -

DNA: TGTGCCAGCAGCCAAACCGGACAGGGGGGTAGGGAGCAGTACTTC
CDR3: CASSQTGQGGREQYF
V: TRBV5-6
J: TRBJ2-7
D: TRBD1
size: -

DNA: TGTGCCAGCAGCCCGGAGGGGGAGCTGTTTTTT
CDR3: CASSPEGELFF
V: TRBV28
J: TRBJ2-2
D: -
size: -

DNA: TGTGCCAGCAGCTTAACGAGTAACACTGAAGCTTTCTTT
CDR3: CASSLTSNTEAFF
V: TRBV11-2
J: TRBJ1-1
D: -
size: -

DNA: TGTGCCAGCAGCGCTAGACAGGGGGCGCCTTCTGAAGCTTTCTTT
CDR3: CASSARQGAPSEAFF
V: TRBV7-9
J: TRBJ1-1
D: TRBD1
size: -

DNA: TGCGCCAGCAGCCCGGACGGGGGGGAAGAGACCCAGTACTTC
CDR3: CASSPDGGEETQYF
V: TRBV4-3
J: TRBJ2-5
D: TRBD2
size: -

DNA: TGTGCCAGCAGGACAGGGATCGCTCAGCCCCAGCATTTT
CDR3: CASRTGIAQPQHF
V: TRBV28
J: TRBJ1-5
D: TRBD1
size: -

DNA: TGCGCCAGCAGTAGTTCGGGACTAGTATCCGGGGAGCTGTTTTTT
CDR3: CASSSSGLVSGELFF
V: TRBV5-1
J: TRBJ2-2
D: TRBD2
size: -

DNA: TGTGCCAGCAGCTTAGCGCTAGCGGGGGGGACAGATACGCAGTATTTT
CDR3: CASSLALAGGTDTQYF
V: TRBV7-3
J: TRBJ2-3
D: TRBD2
size: -

DNA: TGTGCCAGCAGCACCCGAAACTTAGCGGGACTTAACACCGGGGAGCTGTTTTTT
CDR3: CASSTRNLAGLNTGELFF
V: TRBV9
J: TRBJ2-2
D: TRBD2
size: -

DNA: TGCGCCAGCAGCTTAACTCCGGGGCAGGGGGGTACTGAAGCTTTCTTT
CDR3: CASSLTPGQGGTEAFF
V: TRBV5-1
J: TRBJ1-1
D: TRBD1
size: -

DNA: TGTGCCAGCAGCTTAGTCGGTAGCAATCAGCCCCAGCATTTT
CDR3: CASSLVGSNQPQHF
V: TRBV7-9
J: TRBJ1-5
D: -
size: -

DNA: TGTGCCAGCAGCTTGGGACTAGCGGGGGGAAGCACAGATACGCAGTATTTT
CDR3: CASSLGLAGGSTDTQYF
V: TRBV13
J: TRBJ2-3
D: TRBD2
size: -

DNA: TGTGCCAGCAGCCCACCGGGAGGGCTCAATCAGCCCCAGCATTTT
CDR3: CASSPPGGLNQPQHF
V: TRBV6-6
J: TRBJ1-5
D: -
size: -

DNA: TGTGCCAGCAGCCGCGGTCCCTCTGAGGAGCAGTACTTC
CDR3: CASSRGPSEEQYF
V: TRBV7-2
J: TRBJ2-7
D: -
size: -

DNA: TGTGCCAGCAGCCATGTGTGGGGGGAGTTAGATTCACCCCTCCACTTT
CDR3: CASSHVWGELDSPLHF
V: TRBV7-2
J: TRBJ1-6
D: -
size: -

DNA: TGTGCCAGCACCTACGGACACCGGGCCCGGGAGGATCAGCCCCAGCATTTT
CDR3: CASTYGHRAREDQPQHF
V: TRBV6-7
J: TRBJ1-5
D: -
size: -

DNA: TGTGCCAGCAGCGACGGGACTAGCGGATACTACGAGCAGTACTTC
CDR3: CASSDGTSGYYEQYF
V: TRBV6-6
J: TRBJ2-7
D: TRBD2
size: -

DNA: TGTGCCAGCAGTGAATCCCGGGGAACTGAAGCTTTCTTT
CDR3: CASSESRGTEAFF
V: TRBV6-4
J: TRBJ1-1
D: -
size: -

DNA: TGTGCCAGCAACCTTAGGAGAGGGAGGTTGAATCAGCCCCAGCATTTT
CDR3: CASNLRRGRLNQPQHF
V: TRBV6-6
J: TRBJ1-5
D: -
size: -

DNA: TGCGCCAGCAGCGAAGGACTAGCGGGGGGAAGCTACAATGAGCAGTTCTTC
CDR3: CASSEGLAGGSYNEQFF
V: TRBV5-1
J: TRBJ2-1
D: TRBD2
size: -

DNA: TGTGCCAGCAGCCGAAGCACCGGGACTAGCGGGTTGAGCTCCTACAATGAGCAGTTCTTC
CDR3: CASSRSTGTSGLSSYNEQFF
V: TRBV4-2
J: TRBJ2-1
D: TRBD2
size: -

DNA: TGTGCCAGCGGGCTGATGGGGGGGGGAGAGACCCAGTACTTC
CDR3: CASGLMGGGETQYF
V: TRBV25-1
J: TRBJ2-5
D: TRBD2
size: -

DNA: TGTGCCAGCAGCGGGCAAGCGAACACCGGGGAGCTGTTTTTT
CDR3: CASSGQANTGELFF
V: TRBV7-9
J: TRBJ2-2
D: -
size: -

DNA: TGCGCCAGCAGCCAAGCCGGGGTTCCCCGGGGGGGCTACACCTTC
CDR3: CASSQAGVPRGGYTF
V: TRBV4-1
J: TRBJ1-2
D: -
size: -

DNA: TGTGCCAGCAGTGACTCGGGGGGGGAGTTTAACTATGGCTACACCTTC
CDR3: CASSDSGGEFNYGYTF
V: TRBV6-4
J: TRBJ1-2
D: -
size: -

DNA: TGTGCCAGCACCAAATCGGACAGGTCCAATGAGCAGTTCTTC
CDR3: CASTKSDRSNEQFF
V: TRBV9
J: TRBJ2-1
D: TRBD1
size: -

DNA: TGCGCCAGCAGCCAGTTAGCGGGGGCGTTGAATGAGCAGTTCTTC
CDR3: CASSQLAGALNEQFF
V: TRBV4-3
J: TRBJ2-1
D: TRBD2
size: -

DNA: TGTGCCAGCAGTTCGCCTACTTCAACTAGCACAGATACGCAGTATTTT
CDR3: CASSSPTSTSTDTQYF
V: TRBV7-6
J: TRBJ2-3
D: -
size: -

DNA: TGTGCCAGCAGCCTACCCTCTAGCGGGAGGTTCAATGAGCAGTTCTTC
CDR3: CASSLPSSGRFNEQFF
V: TRBV7-3
J: TRBJ2-1
D: TRBD2
size: -

DNA: TGTGCCAGCAGCGCAAATACAGGGGTTGGGGCCAACGTCCTGACTTTC
CDR3: CASSANTGVGANVLTF
V: TRBV9
J: TRBJ2-6
D: TRBD1
size: -

DNA: TGTGCCAGCAGCTCCTCAGGGGACCCCAATGAAAAACTGTTTTTT
CDR3: CASSSSGDPNEKLFF
V: TRBV7-2
J: TRBJ1-4
D: -
size: -

DNA: TGTGCCAGCAGCCTCCAGACAGGGAACCCAAACATTCAGTACTTC
CDR3: CASSLQTGNPNIQYF
V: TRBV2
J: TRBJ2-4
D: TRBD1
size: -

DNA: TGTGCCAGCTCGCAGGAAACCGGGATGTTTGACAATGAGCAGTTCTTC
CDR3: CASSQETGMFDNEQFF
V: TRBV18
J: TRBJ2-1
D: -
size: -

DNA: TGTGCCAGCAGGAAACAGGGTCGCACAGATACGCAGTATTTT
CDR3: CASRKQGRTDTQYF
V: TRBV2
J: TRBJ2-3
D: -
size: -

DNA: TGTGCCAGCAGCTTTCGGTTCGGACAGGATAGAGGCTACACCTTC
CDR3: CASSFRFGQDRGYTF
V: TRBV5-5
J: TRBJ1-2
D: TRBD1
size: -

DNA: TGTGCCAGCAGTTCCCTTTCCGGGACTTCCTACAATGAGCAGTTCTTC
CDR3: CASSSLSGTSYNEQFF
V: TRBV6-6
J: TRBJ2-1
D: -
size: -